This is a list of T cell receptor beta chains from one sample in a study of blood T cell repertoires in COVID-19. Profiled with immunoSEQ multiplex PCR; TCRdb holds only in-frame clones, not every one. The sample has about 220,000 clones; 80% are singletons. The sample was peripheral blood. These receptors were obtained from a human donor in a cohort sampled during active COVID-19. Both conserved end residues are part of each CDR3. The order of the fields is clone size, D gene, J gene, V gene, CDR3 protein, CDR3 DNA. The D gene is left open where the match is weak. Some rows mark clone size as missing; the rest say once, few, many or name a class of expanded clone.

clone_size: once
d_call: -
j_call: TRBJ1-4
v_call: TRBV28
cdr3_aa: CASSPRAGATNEKLFF
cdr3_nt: TGTGCCAGCAGTCCCCGCGCGGGAGCAACTAATGAAAAACTGTTTTTT

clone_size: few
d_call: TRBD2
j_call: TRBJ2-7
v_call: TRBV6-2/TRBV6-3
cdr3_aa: CASSYARTSGIYEQYF
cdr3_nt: TGTGCCAGCAGTTACGCTAGGACTAGCGGGATCTACGAGCAGTACTTC

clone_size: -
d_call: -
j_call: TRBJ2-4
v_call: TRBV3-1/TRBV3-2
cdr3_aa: CASSQEGGGAWNIQYF
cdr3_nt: TGTGCCAGCAGCCAAGAAGGAGGGGGCGCATGGAACATTCAGTACTTC

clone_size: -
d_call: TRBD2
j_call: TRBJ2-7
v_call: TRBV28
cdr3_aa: CASTIFTSARYEQYF
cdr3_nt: TGTGCCAGCACCATCTTTACTAGCGCCAGATACGAGCAGTACTTC

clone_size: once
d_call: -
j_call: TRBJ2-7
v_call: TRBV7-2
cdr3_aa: CASSSPDRDYEQYF
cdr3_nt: TGTGCCAGCAGCTCCCCCGACCGGGACTACGAGCAGTACTTC

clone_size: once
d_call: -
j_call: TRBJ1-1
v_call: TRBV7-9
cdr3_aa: CASSPVGGYYTEAFF
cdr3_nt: TGTGCCAGCAGCCCCGTTGGGGGGTACTACACTGAAGCTTTCTTT

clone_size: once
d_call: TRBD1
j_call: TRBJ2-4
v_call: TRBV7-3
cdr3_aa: CASSEGTGSSLKNIQYF
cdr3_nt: TGTGCCAGCAGCGAAGGGACAGGGTCCTCCCTTAAAAACATTCAGTACTTC

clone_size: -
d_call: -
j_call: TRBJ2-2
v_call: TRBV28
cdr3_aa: CASRQNRDTGELFF
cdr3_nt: TGTGCCAGCAGGCAAAACAGGGACACCGGGGAGCTGTTTTTT

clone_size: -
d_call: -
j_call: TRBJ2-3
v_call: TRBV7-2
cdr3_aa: CASSLAGGYGTDTQYF
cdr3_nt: TGTGCCAGCAGCTTAGCGGGAGGATATGGGACAGATACGCAGTATTTT

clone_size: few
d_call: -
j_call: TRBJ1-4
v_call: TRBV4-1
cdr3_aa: CASRPRGVQAGEKLFF
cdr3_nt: TGCGCCAGCAGACCCCGGGGGGTCCAGGCCGGGGAAAAACTGTTTTTT

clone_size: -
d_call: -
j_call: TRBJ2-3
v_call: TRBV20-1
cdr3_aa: CSASTGSPDTQYF
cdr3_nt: TGCAGTGCTAGTACCGGGAGTCCAGATACGCAGTATTTT